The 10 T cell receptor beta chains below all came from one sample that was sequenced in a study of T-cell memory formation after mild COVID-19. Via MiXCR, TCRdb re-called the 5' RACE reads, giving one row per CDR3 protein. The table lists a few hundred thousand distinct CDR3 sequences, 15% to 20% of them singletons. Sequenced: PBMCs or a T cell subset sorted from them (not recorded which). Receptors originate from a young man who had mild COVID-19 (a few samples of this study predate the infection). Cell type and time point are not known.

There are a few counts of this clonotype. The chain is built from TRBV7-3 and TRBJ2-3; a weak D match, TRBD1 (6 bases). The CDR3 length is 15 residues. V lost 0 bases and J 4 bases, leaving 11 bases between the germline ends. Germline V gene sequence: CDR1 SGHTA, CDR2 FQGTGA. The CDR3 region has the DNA TGTGCCAGCAGCTTAACCAGGGGCAGCGCAGATACGCAGTATTTT. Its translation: CASSLTRGSADTQYF.

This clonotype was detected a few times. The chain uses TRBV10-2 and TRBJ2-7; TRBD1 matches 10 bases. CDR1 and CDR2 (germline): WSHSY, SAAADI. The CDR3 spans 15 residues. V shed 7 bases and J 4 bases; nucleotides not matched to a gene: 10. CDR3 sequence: CASKVPGQGPYEQYF. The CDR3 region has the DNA TGCGCCAGCAAAGTACCGGGACAGGGGCCGTACGAGCAGTACTTC.

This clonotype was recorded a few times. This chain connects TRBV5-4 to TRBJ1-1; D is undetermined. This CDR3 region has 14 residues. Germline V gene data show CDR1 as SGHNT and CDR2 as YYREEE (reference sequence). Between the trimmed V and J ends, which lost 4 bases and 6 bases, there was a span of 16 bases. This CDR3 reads CASSPPPVYPEAFF. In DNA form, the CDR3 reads TGTGCCAGCAGCCCGCCGCCTGTCTACCCTGAAGCTTTCTTT.

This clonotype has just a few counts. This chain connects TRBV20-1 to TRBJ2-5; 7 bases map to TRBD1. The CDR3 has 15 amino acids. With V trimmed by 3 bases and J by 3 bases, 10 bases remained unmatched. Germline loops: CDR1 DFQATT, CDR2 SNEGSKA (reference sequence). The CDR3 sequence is CSASTTGMGKETQYF. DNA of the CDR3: TGCAGTGCTAGCACGACAGGGATGGGTAAAGAGACCCAGTACTTC.

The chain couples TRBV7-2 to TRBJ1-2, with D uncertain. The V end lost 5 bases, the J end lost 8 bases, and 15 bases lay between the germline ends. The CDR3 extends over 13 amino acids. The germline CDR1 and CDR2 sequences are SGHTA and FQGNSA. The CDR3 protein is CASSTHGWEGYTF. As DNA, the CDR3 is TGTGCCAGCAGCACCCACGGGTGGGAAGGCTACACCTTC.

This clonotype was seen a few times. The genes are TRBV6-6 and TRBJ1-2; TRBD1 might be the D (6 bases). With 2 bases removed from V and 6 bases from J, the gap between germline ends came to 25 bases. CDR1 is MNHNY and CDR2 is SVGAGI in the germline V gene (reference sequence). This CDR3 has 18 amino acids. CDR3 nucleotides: TGTGCCAGCAGTTACACCATGAACCCGACAGGTTGGCACGATGGCTACACCTTC. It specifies CASSYTMNPTGWHDGYTF.

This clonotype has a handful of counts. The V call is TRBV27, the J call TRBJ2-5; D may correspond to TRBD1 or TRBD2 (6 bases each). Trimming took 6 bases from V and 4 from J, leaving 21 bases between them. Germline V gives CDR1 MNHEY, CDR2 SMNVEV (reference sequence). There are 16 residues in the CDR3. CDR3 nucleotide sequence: TGTGCCAGCAGGAGGGTCGCCGGGGGCCAAGTAGAGACCCAGTACTTC. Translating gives CASRRVAGGQVETQYF.

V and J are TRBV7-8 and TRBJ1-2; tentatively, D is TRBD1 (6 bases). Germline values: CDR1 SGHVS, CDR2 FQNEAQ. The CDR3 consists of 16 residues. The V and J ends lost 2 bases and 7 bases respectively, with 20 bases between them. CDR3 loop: CASSLLYGRGGGGYTF. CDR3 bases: TGTGCCAGCAGCTTATTGTACGGCAGGGGAGGAGGTGGCTACACCTTC.

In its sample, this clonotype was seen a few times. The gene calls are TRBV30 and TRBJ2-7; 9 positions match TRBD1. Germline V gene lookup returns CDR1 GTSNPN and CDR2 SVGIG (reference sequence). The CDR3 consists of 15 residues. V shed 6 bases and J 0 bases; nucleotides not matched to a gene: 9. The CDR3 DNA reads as TGTGCCTGCCGAGGCGGGACAGGGAGCTCCTACGAGCAGTACTTC. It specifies CACRGGTGSSYEQYF.

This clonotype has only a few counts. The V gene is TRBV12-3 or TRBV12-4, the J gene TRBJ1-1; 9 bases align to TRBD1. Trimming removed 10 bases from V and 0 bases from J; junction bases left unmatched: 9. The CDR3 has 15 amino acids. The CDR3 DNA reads TGTGCCACCAAACCCGGGACAGGGATGAACACTGAAGCTTTCTTT. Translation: CATKPGTGMNTEAFF.